Following are 24 T cell receptor beta chains from one sample sequenced in a study of Ad26.COV2.S vaccination and SARS-CoV-2 variants. Sequenced by immunoSEQ multiplex PCR; TCRdb stores in-frame clones only, minus some. Counted here are more than 250,000 clones, approximately 89% occurring once; the ten biggest clones make up roughly 3.5%. Treatment of the sample: over 15 received Ad26.COV2.S at low or high dose, single or two shots; several received placebo; per-sample allocation not given. Vaccine and placebo recipients were sampled on day 63 after the first injection. Sample: peripheral blood, taken in a trial of Ad26.COV2.S vaccine versus placebo. These TCRs come from a person between 18 and 60 years old who received the Ad26.COV2.S COVID-19 vaccine or a placebo.

The V call is TRBV5-1, the J call TRBJ2-1; no clear D. Trimming left V 4 bases short and J 0 bases short, with 14 bases between. The CDR3 contains 16 residues. The germline V gene encodes CDR1 SGHRS and CDR2 YFSETQ. CDR3 nucleotide sequence: TGCGCCAGCAGCACGAGGACGGTGAGCTCCTACAATGAGCAGTTCTTC. Translation: CASSTRTVSSYNEQFF.

This chain connects TRBV2 to TRBJ2-3, with TRBD2 identical over 8 bases. The ends lost 4 bases at V and 1 base at J; junction bases unmatched: 4. The CDR3 is 15 residues long. Germline V lookup: CDR1 SNHLY, CDR2 FYNNEI. CDR3 region: CASSAAGVRTDTQYF. In DNA form, the CDR3 reads TGTGCCAGCAGTGCAGCGGGAGTACGCACAGATACGCAGTATTTT.

The V and J genes are TRBV21-1 and TRBJ1-6; TRBD1, the D gene given by the table, was not confirmed from the DNA. TRBV21-1 has pseudogene status. This CDR3 has 16 residues. As DNA, the CDR3 is TGTGCCAGCAGCAAAGGCAGGGGTATAGATAATTCACCCCTCCACTTT. Residues: CASSKGRGIDNSPLHF.

The chain combines TRBV7-2 with TRBJ2-1; tentatively, D is TRBD2 (5 bases). Per the germline V gene, CDR1 is SGHTA and CDR2 is FQGNSA. V gave up 2 bases and J gave up 7 bases, with 12 bases separating them. CDR3 length equals 14 residues. CDR3 sequence reads: CASSLNTRSNEQFF. CDR3 in DNA: TGTGCCAGCAGCTTAAACACTAGGTCTAATGAGCAGTTCTTC.

The chain joins TRBV5-4 to TRBJ1-4, with D perhaps TRBD1 (5 bases). V shed 0 bases and J shed 3 bases, with 9 bases lying between them. This CDR3 spans 15 amino acids. CDR1 SGHNT and CDR2 YYREEE come from the germline V gene (reference sequence). The chain's CDR3 is CASSLAGGANEKLFF. In nucleotides, the CDR3 is TGTGCCAGCAGCTTGGCCGGGGGTGCTAATGAAAAACTGTTTTTT.

The chain uses TRBV12-3 or TRBV12-4 and TRBJ1-5; D is unresolved. CDR3 length: 13 residues. Trimming took off 6 bases at V and 4 bases at J, with 10 bases between the two ends. CDR3 in amino acids: CASSSDGNQPQHF. For the CDR3, the DNA is TGTGCCAGCAGCTCGGACGGAAATCAGCCCCAGCATTTT.

CDR3 protein: CASSLIYGDEKLFF. The DNA for the CDR3 is TGTGCCAGCAGCTTAATCTACGGGGATGAAAAACTGTTTTTT. V is TRBV7-8 and J is TRBJ1-4; D unresolved. V was cut by 2 bases and J by 6 bases, with 10 bases left in between. This CDR3 has 14 residues. The germline V gene has CDR1 SGHVS and CDR2 FQNEAQ.

This chain uses TRBV19 with TRBJ1-1, with unresolved D. Trimming shortened V by 2 bases and J by 3 bases, and 1 base separated the two germline ends. The CDR3 spans 11 residues. The V gene's germline CDR1 is LNHDA and CDR2 SQIVND (reference sequence). The CDR3 coding sequence is TGTGCCAGTAGTATATACACTGAAGCTTTCTTT. Translation: CASSIYTEAFF.

V is TRBV28 and J is TRBJ1-6; 7 bases are shared with TRBD1. Germline V gene sequence: CDR1 MDHEN, CDR2 SYDVKM. This CDR3 spans 15 amino acids. The J segment lost 4 bases and the V segment lost 5 bases, leaving 5 bases of the junction unmatched. CDR3 DNA: TGTGCCAGCAGTATAAGGGACAGTTATAATTCACCCCTCCACTTT. This encodes CASSIRDSYNSPLHF.

V is TRBV7-9 and J is TRBJ1-1, with D possibly matching TRBD1 (6 bases). CDR1 and CDR2 from the germline V gene are SEHNR and FQNEAQ (reference sequence). Trimming removed 6 bases from V and 1 base from J, with 18 bases in between. The CDR3 sequence is 16 residues long. As DNA, the CDR3 is TGTGCCAGCAGTCAACCCCATACAGGGAGGAACACTGAAGCTTTCTTT. Translated: CASSQPHTGRNTEAFF.

This clone was recorded many times. The V gene is TRBV5-1, the J gene TRBJ2-1, with 9 positions matching TRBD1. V trimming: 1 base; J trimming: 5 bases; junction bases outside the gene matches: 4. CDR1 is SGHRS, CDR2 YFSETQ, per germline. The length of the CDR3 is 15 residues. CDR3 sequence reads: CASSLHWTGDNEQFF. The CDR3 DNA is TGCGCCAGCAGCTTGCACTGGACAGGGGACAATGAGCAGTTCTTC.

V is TRBV5-1 and J is TRBJ2-3; TRBD2 might be the D (5 bases). The CDR3 runs to 13 residues. V lost 5 bases, J lost 2 bases, and 9 bases lay in between. Germline V CDR1 and CDR2: SGHRS, YFSETQ. The CDR3 DNA is TGCGCCAGCAGAGCGGTCCCCACAGATACGCAGTATTTT. Protein sequence: CASRAVPTDTQYF.

This clone was picked up one time. The chain joins TRBV6-1 to TRBJ2-1; 9 positions match TRBD2. Trimming cost V 4 bases and J 3 bases; bases outside gene matches: 10. The V gene's germline CDR1 is MNHNS and CDR2 SASEGT. This CDR3 comprises 17 residues. CDR3: CASSVETSGLFYNEQFF. CDR3 in DNA: TGTGCCAGCAGTGTTGAGACTAGCGGTCTTTTCTACAATGAGCAGTTCTTC.

This chain uses TRBV7-9 with TRBJ1-2; TRBD1 is a possible D gene (6 bases). Trimming cost V 5 bases and J 4 bases, with 11 bases left between them. This CDR3 spans 13 amino acids. Germline CDR1 and CDR2: SEHNR and FQNEAQ (reference sequence). The CDR3 sequence is CASSLGGTYGYTF. The CDR3 coding sequence is TGTGCCAGCAGCCTAGGGGGGACCTATGGCTACACCTTC.

V and J are TRBV18 and TRBJ2-3; 12 bases fit TRBD2. The CDR3 has 17 amino acids. The trim removed 3 bases at V and 1 base at J, leaving 5 bases unmatched. Germline assignment: CDR1 KGHSH and CDR2 LQKENI. This CDR3 is CASSPNLAGGGTDTQYF. CDR3 sequence (DNA): TGTGCCAGCTCACCGAACCTAGCGGGAGGGGGCACAGATACGCAGTATTTT. The full variable domain, completed using reference TRBV18 and TRBJ2-3, is NAGVMQNPRHLVRRRGQEARLRCSPMKGHSHVYWYRQLPEEGLKFMVYLQKENIIDESGMPKERFSAEFPKEGPSILRIQQVVRGDSAAYFCASSPNLAGGGTDTQYFGPGTRLTVL.

The chain carries TRBV7-9 and TRBJ2-2, with D possibly matching TRBD1 (5 bases). Trimming stripped 8 bases from V and 4 bases from J, with 8 bases between. Germline lookup yields CDR1 SEHNR and CDR2 FQNEAQ (reference sequence). The CDR3 covers 12 residues. In DNA form, the CDR3 reads TGTGCCAGCGCGACAGTCACCGGGGAGCTGTTTTTT. Protein product: CASATVTGELFF.

This clone appeared a single time. The V and J genes are TRBV30 and TRBJ2-7, with D possibly being TRBD2 (5 bases). Per the germline V gene, CDR1 is GTSNPN and CDR2 is SVGIG (reference sequence). This CDR3 is built from 13 residues. The germline V and J ends were trimmed by 0 bases and 4 bases, with 10 bases remaining between them. The CDR3 protein is CAWSVGELYEQYF. Written as DNA, the CDR3 is TGTGCCTGGAGTGTCGGGGAGCTGTACGAGCAGTACTTC.

This chain joins TRBV7-9 and TRBJ2-5; 8 bases map to TRBD2. The CDR3 contains 15 residues. The germline V gene encodes CDR1 SEHNR and CDR2 FQNEAQ (reference sequence). V shed 5 bases and J 1 base; nucleotides not matched to a gene: 6. CDR3 coding DNA: TGTGCCAGCAGCCCGTCGACTAGCGCCCAAGAGACCCAGTACTTC. Protein: CASSPSTSAQETQYF.

The V gene is TRBV29-1, the J gene TRBJ2-7; either TRBD1 or TRBD2 may supply D (6 bases each). The germline V and J ends were trimmed by 7 bases and 2 bases, with 21 bases remaining between them. From germline, CDR1 is SQVTM and CDR2 ANQGSEA. This CDR3 spans 15 amino acids. CDR3 in DNA: TGCAGCGCCGTGGGGGGCCCCCACAAGGCCTACGAGCAGTACTTC. This encodes CSAVGGPHKAYEQYF.

V and J are TRBV28 and TRBJ2-2, with D perhaps given as TRBD1 or TRBD2 (6 bases each). The CDR3 covers 16 residues. The germline gives CDR1 MDHEN, CDR2 SYDVKM. V gave up 2 bases and J gave up 1 base, with 11 bases separating them. The CDR3 sequence: CASSLGGGGNTGELFF. CDR3 DNA: TGTGCCAGCAGTTTAGGAGGGGGAGGGAACACCGGGGAGCTGTTTTTT.

This clone was recorded a few times. This chain connects TRBV11-2 to TRBJ1-2; D not certain. CDR3 length: 14 residues. Germline CDR1 is SGHAT and CDR2 is FQNNGV. Trimming stripped 5 bases from V and 6 bases from J, with 16 bases between. The CDR3 region is CASSPRTSFNGYTF. The CDR3 DNA reads as TGTGCCAGCAGCCCACGCACGAGCTTCAATGGCTACACCTTC.

This clone was detected a few times. V gene TRBV19 combines with J gene TRBJ1-5, with D perhaps TRBD1 (5 bases). V was shortened by 3 bases and J by 4 bases, with 16 bases between the two germline ends. CDR3 length: 16 residues. Germline lookup yields CDR1 LNHDA and CDR2 SQIVND (reference sequence). The CDR3 sequence: CASSISQGEGNQPQHF. In DNA form, the CDR3 reads TGTGCCAGTAGTATCTCCCAGGGTGAGGGGAATCAGCCCCAGCATTTT.

The chain recombines TRBV11-2 with TRBJ2-1; no reliable D call. The CDR3 extends over 16 amino acids. Germline CDR1 is SGHAT and CDR2 is FQNNGV. Trimming removed 1 base from V and 6 bases from J, with 16 bases in between. This chain's CDR3 is CASSLVLGILSNEQFF. The CDR3 DNA is TGTGCCAGCAGCTTAGTTCTGGGAATCTTAAGCAATGAGCAGTTCTTC.

The chain recombines TRBV12-3 or TRBV12-4 with TRBJ2-5, with D tentatively TRBD2 (5 bases). V was pared by 2 bases and J by 5 bases, with 9 bases between. This CDR3 is built from 13 residues. CDR3 residues: CASSLREHETQYF. The CDR3 DNA reads as TGTGCCAGCAGTTTAAGGGAGCACGAGACCCAGTACTTC.